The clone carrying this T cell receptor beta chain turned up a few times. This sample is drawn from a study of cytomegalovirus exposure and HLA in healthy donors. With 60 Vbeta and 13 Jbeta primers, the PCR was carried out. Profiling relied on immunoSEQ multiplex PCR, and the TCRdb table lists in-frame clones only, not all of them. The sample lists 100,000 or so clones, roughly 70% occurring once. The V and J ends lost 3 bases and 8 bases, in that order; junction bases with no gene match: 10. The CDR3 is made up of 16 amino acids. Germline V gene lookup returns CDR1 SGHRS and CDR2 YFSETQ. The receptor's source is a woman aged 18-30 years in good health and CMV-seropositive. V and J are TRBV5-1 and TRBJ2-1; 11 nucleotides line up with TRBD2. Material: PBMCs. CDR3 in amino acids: CASSSLAGGLKHEQFF. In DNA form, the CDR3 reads TGCGCCAGCAGCTCTTTAGCGGGAGGGCTTAAGCATGAGCAGTTCTTC.